The 2 T cell receptor beta chains below come from one sample, sequenced in a study of blood T cell repertoires in COVID-19. Method: immunoSEQ multiplex PCR; TCRdb's copy keeps in-frame clones and lacks some. This sample has under 350,000 clones, with approximately 90% found just once. The sequencing sample was made of peripheral blood. The receptors shown here come from a man in his late teens or twenties with active or convalescent COVID-19.

The DNA of the CDR3 is TGTGCCAGCTCCCACCGGACTGGCGAGCAGTACTTC. Its protein is CASSHRTGEQYF. The genes are TRBV18 and TRBJ2-7; D might be TRBD2 (5 bases). This CDR3 has 12 residues. Germline-derived CDR1 and CDR2 are KGHSH and LQKENI. V was shortened by 6 bases and J by 6 bases, with 12 bases between the two germline ends.

A remark on this clone: The identical CDR3 is also encoded by other nucleotide sequences in the sample. This chain links TRBV18 with TRBJ1-5; 8 bases are a match to TRBD1. Germline V CDR1 and CDR2: KGHSH, LQKENI. The J segment lost 2 bases and the V segment lost 3 bases, leaving 0 bases of the junction unmatched. The CDR3 covers 14 residues. The CDR3 sequence is CASSPGQGNQPQHF. In DNA, the CDR3 is TGTGCCAGCTCACCGGGACAGGGCAATCAGCCCCAGCATTTT. Based on the CDR3 plus reference TRBV18 and TRBJ1-5, the full variable domain is NAGVMQNPRHLVRRRGQEARLRCSPMKGHSHVYWYRQLPEEGLKFMVYLQKENIIDESGMPKERFSAEFPKEGPSILRIQQVVRGDSAAYFCASSPGQGNQPQHFGDGTRLSIL.